The 28 T cell receptor beta chains listed next were all sequenced from one sample in a study of identical twins. TCRdb re-called the 5' RACE reads with MiXCR, one entry per CDR3 protein. Of more than 200,000 distinct CDR3 sequences listed, around an eighth are singletons. The specimen sequenced was memory (CD45RO+) T cells sorted from blood. All receptors come from a woman between 18 and 29 years old in good health.

This clonotype was observed at least ten times. The rearrangement uses TRBV10-3 and TRBJ2-3; D uncertain. Germline values: CDR1 ENHRY, CDR2 SYGVKD. CDR3 length: 12 residues. V lost 4 bases to trimming and J lost 4 bases, with 6 bases between them. The CDR3: CAISADADTQYF. The CDR3 coding sequence is TGTGCCATCAGTGCTGATGCAGATACGCAGTATTTT.

This clonotype was picked up a small number of times. J is TRBJ1-2 and V is TRBV6-2 or TRBV6-3; 8 bases line up with TRBD1. Unmatched junction bases numbered 6, after V lost 5 bases and J lost 4 bases. Germline CDR1 is MNHEY and CDR2 is SVGEGT. This CDR3 spans 14 amino acids. This CDR3 reads CASSPRGLGYGYTF. CDR3 DNA sequence: TGTGCCAGCAGTCCCAGGGGGCTCGGCTATGGCTACACCTTC.

At least ten counts were recorded for this clonotype. The rearrangement uses TRBV11-2 and TRBJ2-5; 7 positions match TRBD1. Germline values: CDR1 SGHAT, CDR2 FQNNGV. This CDR3 is 16 amino acids long. The J segment lost 5 bases and the V segment lost 6 bases, leaving 15 bases of the junction unmatched. This CDR3 is CASSLEAGTDRETQYF. CDR3 bases: TGTGCCAGCAGTCTTGAGGCCGGGACAGACCGTGAGACCCAGTACTTC.

The genes are TRBV3-1 and TRBJ1-4; 8 nucleotides line up with TRBD1. The CDR3 is 14 residues long. Germline V gene lookup returns CDR1 LGHDT and CDR2 YNNKEL (reference sequence). Trimming took 6 bases from V and 5 from J; bases not matched to a gene: 5. CDR3 sequence reads: CASSVQGGNEKLFF. The CDR3 DNA follows: TGTGCCAGCAGTGTACAGGGGGGGAATGAAAAACTGTTTTTT.

A few counts support this clonotype. V and J are TRBV29-1 and TRBJ1-2; D is possibly TRBD1 (6 bases). Germline V gene lookup returns CDR1 SQVTM and CDR2 ANQGSEA. V shed 4 bases and J shed 5 bases, with 14 bases lying between them. The CDR3 extends over 13 amino acids. The CDR3 nucleotides are TGCAGCGTTGCATATTGGAGGGGGTATGGCTACACCTTC. Amino acid sequence: CSVAYWRGYGYTF.

At least ten counts were recorded for this clonotype. This rearrangement joins TRBV11-2 to TRBJ2-2; D is undetermined. Germline V gene data show CDR1 as SGHAT and CDR2 as FQNNGV. The CDR3 has 15 residues. V was cut by 0 bases and J by 6 bases, with 11 bases left in between. The CDR3 here is CASSLEPPGPGELFF. CDR3 nucleotide sequence: TGTGCCAGCAGCTTAGAGCCACCGGGTCCCGGGGAGCTGTTTTTT.

This clonotype was recorded many times. The rearrangement joins TRBV5-6 to TRBJ2-5; 14 bases fit TRBD2. The CDR3 spans 17 residues. V shed 4 bases, J shed 4 bases, and the junction held 9 bases outside the gene matches. Germline CDR1 and CDR2: SGHDT and YYEEEE. The CDR3 sequence is CASSIPGTSGSLETQYF. The CDR3 bases are TGTGCCAGCAGCATTCCCGGGACTAGCGGGAGTTTAGAGACCCAGTACTTC. Full variable domain (outside the CDR3, taken from reference TRBV5-6 and TRBJ2-5): DAGVTQSPTHLIKTRGQQVTLRCSPKSGHDTVSWYQQALGQGPQFIFQYYEEEERQRGNFPDRFSGHQFPNYSSELNVNALLLGDSALYLCASSIPGTSGSLETQYFGPGTRLLVL.

The rearrangement joins TRBV3-1 to TRBJ2-7; D is unresolved. CDR1 and CDR2 from the germline V gene are LGHDT and YNNKEL (reference sequence). V dropped 5 bases and J dropped 6 bases, with 17 bases sitting between them. This CDR3 is 14 amino acids long. The DNA for the CDR3 is TGTGCCAGCAGCTCCCTGGAAAAAAGGAGCGAGCAGTACTTC. Protein: CASSSLEKRSEQYF.

The chain couples TRBV2 to TRBJ2-1; tentatively, D is TRBD1 (6 bases). Germline CDR1 is SNHLY and CDR2 is FYNNEI. There are 14 residues in the CDR3. V was trimmed by 6 bases and J by 5 bases, leaving 14 bases between them. The CDR3 loop reads CASSRGQLHNEQFF. Written as DNA, the CDR3 is TGTGCCAGCAGCCGAGGACAGTTACACAATGAGCAGTTCTTC.

This clonotype occurred a few times. J is TRBJ2-7 and V is TRBV11-2; TRBD2 is a possible D gene (6 bases). Germline values: CDR1 SGHAT, CDR2 FQNNGV. Trimming removed 5 bases at V and 6 bases at J, with 11 bases between. The length of the CDR3 is 12 residues. DNA of the CDR3: TGTGCCAGCAGCCCTCCGCGGGGCGAGCAGTACTTC. It yields the protein CASSPPRGEQYF.

The chain has TRBV13 and TRBJ2-1; the match to TRBD2 covers 7 bases. Germline-derived CDR1 and CDR2 are PRHDT and FYEKMQ (reference sequence). The CDR3 spans 15 residues. The ends lost 0 bases at V and 3 bases at J; junction bases unmatched: 2. In DNA, the CDR3 is TGTGCCAGCAGCTTAGGGGGGGGGGTCTACAATGAGCAGTTCTTC. Translating gives CASSLGGGVYNEQFF.

This clonotype was seen many times. The J gene is TRBJ2-1, the V gene TRBV7-9; either TRBD1 or TRBD2 may supply D (8 bases each). The CDR3 is 17 residues long. With 4 bases removed from V and 8 bases from J, the gap between germline ends came to 24 bases. Germline V gene lookup returns CDR1 SEHNR and CDR2 FQNEAQ (reference sequence). The CDR3 sequence is CASSWSGGGRKIDEQFF. The CDR3 DNA is TGTGCCAGCAGCTGGTCAGGGGGCGGGAGGAAGATCGATGAGCAGTTCTTC.

In its sample, this clonotype was seen a few times. This chain connects TRBV6-5 to TRBJ2-1; 14 bases map to TRBD2. With 4 bases clipped from V and 9 bases from J, the junction kept 11 bases outside the gene matches. Germline V CDR1 and CDR2: MNHEY, SVGAGI. The CDR3 loop spans 17 amino acids. Here the CDR3 reads CASSSIGLAGGGGEQFF. CDR3 nucleotides: TGTGCCAGCAGTTCTATAGGACTAGCGGGGGGTGGGGGTGAGCAGTTCTTC.

This clonotype was counted between two and nine times. This rearrangement joins TRBV7-8 to TRBJ2-5; TRBD1 might be the D (8 bases). V was cut by 3 bases and J by 5 bases, with 19 bases left in between. Germline CDR1 is SGHVS and CDR2 is FQNEAQ. The CDR3 runs to 16 residues. The CDR3 loop reads CASSFRTGRVGETQYF. Written as DNA, the CDR3 is TGTGCCAGCAGCTTTCGGACAGGGAGGGTTGGGGAGACCCAGTACTTC.

The sample holds a few counts of this clonotype. The J gene is TRBJ1-6, the V gene TRBV9; TRBD1 is a possible D gene (6 bases). Trimming left V 5 bases short and J 8 bases short, with 8 bases between. The CDR3 loop spans 12 amino acids. CDR1 and CDR2 from the germline V gene are SGDLS and YYNGEE. CDR3 nucleotides: TGTGCCAGCAGTCACAGGGATTCACCCCTCCACTTT. Amino acids: CASSHRDSPLHF.

This chain links TRBV14 with TRBJ2-1; a possible D gene is TRBD2 (5 bases). The V gene lost 4 bases and the J gene lost 2 bases, with 15 bases spanning the gap. The CDR3 contains 16 residues. Germline assignment: CDR1 SGHDN and CDR2 FVKESK. Here the CDR3 reads CASSLGPGSPYNEQFF. CDR3 DNA sequence: TGTGCCAGCAGCCTGGGTCCGGGGTCCCCCTACAATGAGCAGTTCTTC. Full variable domain (remainder filled in from reference TRBV14 and TRBJ2-1): EAGVTQFPSHSVIEKGQTVTLRCDPISGHDNLYWYRRVMGKEIKFLLHFVKESKQDESGMPNNRFLAERTGGTYSTLKVQPAELEDSGVYFCASSLGPGSPYNEQFFGPGTRLTVL.

This clonotype was found a few times. The chain uses TRBV25-1 and TRBJ2-2, with D possibly TRBD1 on 6 matching bases. V lost 4 bases to trimming and J lost 7 bases, with 16 bases between them. From germline, CDR1 is MGHDK and CDR2 SYGVNS. The CDR3 has 15 amino acids. CDR3 nucleotide sequence: TGTGCCAGCAGTGGCCAAGGGGGTAAGGTCGGGGAGCTGTTTTTT. Its protein product is CASSGQGGKVGELFF.

This clonotype has a handful of counts. This rearrangement joins TRBV7-2 to TRBJ1-2; the D is unclear. The V end lost 7 bases, the J end lost 4 bases, and 19 bases lay between the germline ends. Germline loops: CDR1 SGHTA, CDR2 FQGNSA. This CDR3 spans 15 amino acids. The CDR3 protein is CASTPGREQFYGYTF. In DNA form, the CDR3 reads TGTGCCAGCACCCCTGGGAGGGAGCAGTTCTATGGCTACACCTTC.

This chain uses TRBV6-5 with TRBJ1-2; no reliable D call. Trimming took 5 bases from V and 5 from J, leaving 12 bases between them. CDR3 length equals 13 residues. Germline CDR1 MNHEY, CDR2 SVGAGI. The DNA of the CDR3 is TGTGCCAGCAGTAACAAGCGAAGGTATGGCTACACCTTC. It yields the protein CASSNKRRYGYTF.

This clonotype was detected many times. The chain uses TRBV7-2 and TRBJ2-1, with 7 bases fitting TRBD2. The length of the CDR3 is 15 residues. V lost 1 base, J lost 3 bases, and 3 bases stayed unmatched. Germline V CDR1 and CDR2: SGHTA, FQGNSA. The CDR3 DNA reads TGTGCCAGCAGCTTAGAAGCGGGACTCTACAATGAGCAGTTCTTC. This encodes CASSLEAGLYNEQFF.

Many counts were recorded for this clonotype. Sequence at one end of the junction differs from germline and may be a read error. This chain joins TRBV7-2 and TRBJ2-3; tentative D call: TRBD2 (6 bases). This CDR3 spans 14 amino acids. Per germline, CDR1 SGHTA and CDR2 FQGNSA. CDR3 DNA sequence: TGTGCCAGCAGCCTAGCGCGGAGCACAGATACGCAGTATTTT. The encoded protein is CASSLARSTDTQYF.

Here the CDR3 reads CASSKQSGEQYF. The CDR3 bases are TGTGCCAGCAGTAAACAGTCTGGCGAGCAGTACTTC. V and J are TRBV6-5 and TRBJ2-7; D call uncertain. V lost 5 bases to trimming and J lost 6 bases, with 11 bases between them. The V gene's germline CDR1 is MNHEY and CDR2 SVGAGI. The CDR3 loop spans 12 amino acids.

This clonotype appeared a few times. This chain joins TRBV7-8 and TRBJ2-3; D gene uncertain. The germline gives CDR1 SGHVS, CDR2 FQNEAQ. Trimming cost V 6 bases and J 0 bases, with 10 bases left between them. This CDR3 is built from 14 residues. CDR3 loop: CASSPKTSTDTQYF. The CDR3 DNA reads TGTGCCAGCAGTCCCAAGACTAGCACAGATACGCAGTATTTT. Full variable domain (outside the CDR3, taken from reference TRBV7-8 and TRBJ2-3): GAGVSQSPRYKVAKRGQDVALRCDPISGHVSLFWYQQALGQGPEFLTYFQNEAQLDKSGLPSDRFFAERPEGSVSTLKIQRTQQEDSAVYLCASSPKTSTDTQYFGPGTRLTVL.

This chain joins TRBV20-1 and TRBJ2-1, with TRBD2 matching 13 bases. V lost 2 bases to trimming and J lost 8 bases; unmatched junction nucleotides: 9. Germline loops: CDR1 DFQATT, CDR2 SNEGSKA (reference sequence). The CDR3 has 16 amino acids. The CDR3 bases are TGCAGTGCTAGATCCCGGACTAGCGGGAGTTTAGATGAGCAGTTCTTC. It encodes CSARSRTSGSLDEQFF.

This clonotype was counted between two and nine times. The chain has TRBV11-2 and TRBJ2-5; maybe TRBD2 (6 bases). The ends were cut back, 5 bases at V and 4 bases at J, with 17 bases in the middle. The CDR3 is made up of 15 amino acids. Per germline, CDR1 SGHAT and CDR2 FQNNGV. The CDR3 loop reads CASSAPAGIGETQYF. DNA of the CDR3: TGTGCCAGCAGCGCCCCGGCGGGGATCGGAGAGACCCAGTACTTC.

This chain connects TRBV7-8 to TRBJ1-6; no clear D gene. Germline assignment: CDR1 SGHVS and CDR2 FQNEAQ. CDR3 length: 15 residues. V was shortened by 5 bases and J by 0 bases, with 8 bases between the two germline ends. CDR3: CASSIFGSYNSPLHF. The CDR3 DNA follows: TGTGCCAGCAGCATCTTTGGCTCCTATAATTCACCCCTCCACTTT.

The rearrangement links TRBV12-3 or TRBV12-4 to TRBJ2-1; D is perhaps TRBD1 or TRBD2 (5 bases each). Trimming took off 3 bases at V and 6 bases at J, with 24 bases between the two ends. The CDR3 length is 18 residues. The DNA of the CDR3 is TGTGCCAGCAGTTTTGGGGGTGTAGGCTTGATTTCGGGCAATGAGCAGTTCTTC. Its translation: CASSFGGVGLISGNEQFF.

This clonotype showed up just a few times. The chain uses TRBV5-1 and TRBJ2-5; D may match TRBD1 or TRBD2 (5 bases each). Trimming pared 6 bases from V and 2 bases from J, leaving 11 bases between. Germline CDR1 is SGHRS and CDR2 is YFSETQ. CDR3 size: 13 residues. CDR3 sequence: CASTRDGQETQYF. The CDR3 DNA is TGCGCCAGCACCCGGGACGGACAAGAGACCCAGTACTTC.